A single sample is the source of the 16 T cell receptor beta chains below, sequenced in a study of blood T cell repertoires in COVID-19. Generated by immunoSEQ multiplex PCR, the TCRdb table keeps only in-frame clones and is missing some. The sample has 130,000 to 150,000 clones, 75% to 90% seen once. The sample was peripheral blood. All receptors come from a man in his 70s who had recovered from COVID-19.

This chain connects TRBV7-8 to TRBJ2-7; 11 nucleotides agree with TRBD1. With V trimmed by 5 bases and J by 3 bases, 6 bases remained unmatched. Per the germline V gene, CDR1 is SGHVS and CDR2 is FQNEAQ. This CDR3 has 15 amino acids. Here the CDR3 reads CASSTSGTGGYEQYF. In DNA form, the CDR3 reads TGTGCCAGCAGCACTTCCGGGACAGGGGGCTACGAGCAGTACTTC.

This chain connects TRBV19 to TRBJ2-2; 11 bases align to TRBD2. Germline-derived CDR1 and CDR2 are LNHDA and SQIVND (reference sequence). V shed 8 bases, J shed 3 bases, and the junction held 2 bases outside the gene matches. This CDR3 spans 14 amino acids. The CDR3 spells CASGTSGYTGELFF. The CDR3 DNA follows: TGTGCCAGTGGGACTAGCGGATACACCGGGGAGCTGTTTTTT. Supplemented by reference TRBV19 and TRBJ2-2, the full variable domain reads DGGITQSPKYLFRKEGQNVTLSCEQNLNHDAMYWYRQDPGQGLRLIYYSQIVNDFQKGDIAEGYSVSREKKESFPLTVTSAQKNPTAFYLCASGTSGYTGELFFGEGSRLTVL.

CDR3 nucleotides: TGTGCCTGGAGTACCGGGTCCTACGAGCAGTACTTC. This encodes CAWSTGSYEQYF. V and J are TRBV30 and TRBJ2-7; D gene uncertain. Germline lookup yields CDR1 GTSNPN and CDR2 SVGIG (reference sequence). The CDR3 contains 12 residues. Between the trimmed V and J ends, which lost 2 bases and 1 base, there was a span of 6 bases. Variable domain in full (rest from reference TRBV30 and TRBJ2-7): SQTIHQWPATLVQPVGSPLSLECTVEGTSNPNLYWYRQAAGRGLQLLFYSVGIGQISSEVPQNLSASRPQDRQFILSSKKLLLSDSGFYLCAWSTGSYEQYFGPGTRLTVT.

The chain is built from TRBV11-2 and TRBJ1-2; no reliable D call. Germline values: CDR1 SGHAT, CDR2 FQNNGV. The V and J ends lost 2 bases and 6 bases respectively, with 16 bases between them. The CDR3 is 15 amino acids. CDR3 DNA sequence: TGTGCCAGCAGCTTAAGCGTCAGCCCCATGGATGGCTACACCTTC. Translated, it gives CASSLSVSPMDGYTF.

The gene calls are TRBV11-2 and TRBJ1-2; 8 bases map to TRBD1. Germline V gene sequence: CDR1 SGHAT, CDR2 FQNNGV. The CDR3 loop spans 16 amino acids. Trimming took 1 base from V and 2 from J; bases not matched to a gene: 6. CDR3 sequence (DNA): TGTGCCAGCAGCTTAGCGATCACAGGGGGGAACTATGGCTACACCTTC. It codes for CASSLAITGGNYGYTF.

The chain uses TRBV9 and TRBJ1-2; no clear D gene. V shed 2 bases and J shed 3 bases, with 8 bases lying between them. The CDR3 contains 13 residues. Germline V gives CDR1 SGDLS, CDR2 YYNGEE. The CDR3 protein is CASSVEADYGYTF. The CDR3 bases are TGTGCCAGCAGCGTCGAGGCGGACTATGGCTACACCTTC.

This clone was detected once. The genes are TRBV30 and TRBJ1-2, with D tentatively TRBD1 (6 bases). The germline V gene encodes CDR1 GTSNPN and CDR2 SVGIG (reference sequence). V shed 0 bases and J shed 8 bases, with 10 bases lying between them. This CDR3 is built from 12 residues. In DNA, the CDR3 is TGTGCCTGGAGTGTCCTAGGACAGGGCTACACCTTC. Translating it yields CAWSVLGQGYTF.

This clone has just one count. The V call is TRBV18, the J call TRBJ2-2; no reliable D call. CDR3 size: 16 residues. The germline V gene has CDR1 KGHSH and CDR2 LQKENI. Trimming took 2 bases from V and 0 from J, leaving 10 bases between them. CDR3 nucleotide sequence: TGTGCCAGCTCACCAAGAGGAGATACGAACACCGGGGAGCTGTTTTTT. Translated, it gives CASSPRGDTNTGELFF.

The genes are TRBV5-1 and TRBJ2-3; D possibly corresponds to TRBD1 (6 bases). With 2 bases removed from V and 2 bases from J, the gap between germline ends came to 12 bases. The germline V gene has CDR1 SGHRS and CDR2 YFSETQ. The length of the CDR3 is 15 residues. The CDR3 bases are TGCGCCAGCAGCTTACCGGGACAACTCACAGATACGCAGTATTTT. This encodes CASSLPGQLTDTQYF. Together with reference TRBV5-1 and TRBJ2-3, the CDR3 gives the full variable domain: KAGVTQTPRYLIKTRGQQVTLSCSPISGHRSVSWYQQTPGQGLQFLFEYFSETQRNKGNFPGRFSGRQFSNSRSEMNVSTLELGDSALYLCASSLPGQLTDTQYFGPGTRLTVL.

This chain connects TRBV25-1 to TRBJ1-6, with 7 bases aligning to TRBD1. The V gene end was trimmed by 1 base and the J gene end by 7 bases; junction bases not matched to a gene: 7. The germline CDR1 and CDR2 sequences are MGHDK and SYGVNS. The CDR3 runs 16 residues. The DNA of the CDR3 is TGTGCCAGCAGTGAATCCGGACAGGCCCCCAATTCACCCCTCCACTTT. This encodes CASSESGQAPNSPLHF. The variable domain in full, with the rest retrieved from reference TRBV25-1 and TRBJ1-6, is EADIYQTPRYLVIGTGKKITLECSQTMGHDKMYWYQQDPGMELHLIHYSYGVNSTEKGDLSSESTVSRIRTEHFPLTLESARPSHTSQYLCASSESGQAPNSPLHFGNGTRLTVT.

This clone was picked up a small number of times. This sequence joins TRBV5-6 and TRBJ1-5, with D unclear. Trimming pared 0 bases from V and 13 bases from J, leaving 26 bases between. This CDR3 has 17 amino acids. Germline CDR1 SGHDT, CDR2 YYEEEE. CDR3 sequence (DNA): TGTGCCAGCAGCTTGGGTCCCCGCCCGCGCTCAGGTAAAGCTCAGCATTTT. It specifies CASSLGPRPRSGKAQHF.

The V call is TRBV18, the J call TRBJ2-3; TRBD2 might be the D (6 bases). The CDR3 is 17 residues long. Trimming removed 1 base at V and 1 base at J, with 15 bases between. Germline assignment: CDR1 KGHSH and CDR2 LQKENI. CDR3 sequence (DNA): TGTGCCAGCTCACCACAGGCAGGGACTTTGGGCACAGATACGCAGTATTTT. It codes for CASSPQAGTLGTDTQYF.

This clone occurred a few times. Other DNA sequences in the sample encode the same CDR3. This chain joins TRBV27 and TRBJ2-7, with D hard to call. The CDR3 runs to 13 residues. Germline CDR1 and CDR2: MNHEY and SMNVEV (reference sequence). Between the trimmed V and J ends, which lost 6 bases and 0 bases, there was a span of 9 bases. The CDR3 DNA reads TGTGCCAGCAGCCGAGGATCCTCCTACGAGCAGTACTTC. It codes for CASSRGSSYEQYF.

The chain links TRBV4-3 to TRBJ2-1; 15 bases map to TRBD2. V lost 5 bases and J lost 5; bases outside the gene matches: 4. Looked up from germline, CDR1 is LGHNA and CDR2 is YSLEER. CDR3 length: 16 residues. In DNA, the CDR3 is TGCGCCAGCAGCTCCCGGACTAGCGGGAGGGACAATGAGCAGTTCTTC. It specifies CASSSRTSGRDNEQFF.

Here the CDR3 reads CASTFTSGRWGTGELFF. CDR3 DNA sequence: TGTGCCAGTACCTTCACTAGCGGGAGGTGGGGCACCGGGGAGCTGTTTTTT. The genes are TRBV19 and TRBJ2-2; 12 positions agree with TRBD2. Germline-derived CDR1 and CDR2 are LNHDA and SQIVND (reference sequence). The CDR3 runs 17 residues. Unmatched junction bases numbered 10, after V lost 7 bases and J lost 4 bases.

The J gene is TRBJ1-1, the V gene TRBV25-1, with 8 bases matching TRBD1. Losses at the gene ends were 8 bases for V and 7 bases for J; bases not matched to a gene: 0. This CDR3 has 10 residues. Germline V lookup: CDR1 MGHDK, CDR2 SYGVNS. CDR3 sequence (DNA): TGTGCCAGCGGACAGGGTGAAGCTTTCTTT. It codes for CASGQGEAFF.